Below are 12 T cell receptor beta chains sequenced from a single sample in a study of T-cell reconstitution after alpha-beta-depleted transplantation in children. As it was prepared, the TCRbeta library received unique molecular identifiers. A single record per CDR3 protein comes from TCRdb applying MiXCR to the PCR reads. The data hold about 610,000 distinct CDR3 sequences, with about 10% observed a single time. The material sequenced was PBMCs from the stem cell graft donor, taken from the stem cell graft. The receptors derive from a human donor who donated a stem cell graft to a child with acute myeloid leukemia.

This clonotype has more than one count but fewer than ten. This rearrangement joins TRBV6-5 to TRBJ2-7; TRBD2 aligns across 7 bases. Per the germline V gene, CDR1 is MNHEY and CDR2 is SVGAGI. V gave up 0 bases and J gave up 5 bases; unmatched junction bases: 13. This CDR3 is built from 17 residues. The CDR3: CASSYSLSRLAANEQYF. The CDR3 nucleotides read TGTGCCAGCAGTTACTCGTTGTCCCGACTAGCAGCAAACGAGCAGTACTTC.

The chain links TRBV6-1 to TRBJ2-7, with D possibly TRBD2 on 6 matching bases. The germline CDR1 and CDR2 sequences are MNHNS and SASEGT. Trimming took off 6 bases at V and 2 bases at J, with 14 bases between the two ends. The CDR3 has 14 residues. In nucleotides, the CDR3 is TGTGCCAGCAGCAGAGTAGCGGAAGCCTACGAGCAGTACTTC. Translated: CASSRVAEAYEQYF.

This clonotype was counted many times. An end of the junction differs from the germline gene, which may be a read error. The chain couples TRBV28 to TRBJ1-2, with D perhaps TRBD1 (6 bases). This CDR3 is built from 11 residues. Germline CDR1 reads MDHEN; CDR2 reads SYDVKM. The CDR3 reads CASSSRGPEAF. CDR3 nucleotide sequence: TGTGCCAGCAGTTCCAGGGGCCCAGAGGCCTTC.

The chain is built from TRBV4-3 and TRBJ2-1; the D gene is possibly TRBD1 (6 bases). Trimming took 1 base from V and 6 from J, leaving 16 bases between them. The CDR3 consists of 16 residues. Germline V CDR1 and CDR2: LGHNA, YSLEER. CDR3 sequence (DNA): TGCGCCAGCAGCCAAGTAGGGGGACCCGGGCTCAATGAGCAGTTCTTC. It yields the protein CASSQVGGPGLNEQFF.

Only a few counts were recorded for this clonotype. The V call is TRBV5-1, the J call TRBJ2-2; D may match TRBD1 or TRBD2 (5 bases each). The V end was cut by 4 bases, the J end by 4 bases, with 23 bases between. This CDR3 region has 18 residues. Germline assignment: CDR1 SGHRS and CDR2 YFSETQ. The chain's CDR3 is CASSGGQGRTLGTGELFF. In DNA, the CDR3 is TGCGCCAGCAGCGGCGGGCAGGGACGGACGTTAGGCACCGGGGAGCTGTTTTTT.

This clonotype was seen more than once but under ten times. The J gene is TRBJ2-5, the V gene TRBV29-1; tentative D call: TRBD1 (6 bases). This CDR3 has 13 residues. Trimming pared 3 bases from V and 4 bases from J, leaving 12 bases between. Germline-derived CDR1 and CDR2 are SQVTM and ANQGSEA. CDR3 bases: TGCAGCGTTGACGGTTTAGGGGGAGAGACCCAGTACTTC. This translates into CSVDGLGGETQYF.

In this sample, this clonotype turned up a few times. The chain is built from TRBV11-2 and TRBJ2-5; 10 nucleotides align to TRBD2. Per the germline V gene, CDR1 is SGHAT and CDR2 is FQNNGV. V was clipped by 5 bases and J by 5 bases; unmatched bases: 5. The CDR3 contains 14 residues. The CDR3 DNA follows: TGTGCCAGCAGCCCGGGACTAGCGCGCGAGACCCAGTACTTC. This gives the protein CASSPGLARETQYF.

The V and J genes are TRBV10-3 and TRBJ2-7, with D possibly TRBD1 on 5 matching bases. From germline, CDR1 is ENHRY and CDR2 SYGVKD. Trimming left V 5 bases short and J 0 bases short, with 20 bases between. This CDR3 region has 17 residues. This CDR3 reads CAISFKEGAPGSYEQYF. DNA for the CDR3: TGTGCCATCAGTTTCAAGGAAGGGGCCCCGGGCTCCTACGAGCAGTACTTC.

This clonotype was found a few times. The rearrangement joins TRBV11-2 to TRBJ2-5, with 13 bases matching TRBD2. CDR3 length: 16 residues. Germline V gene data show CDR1 as SGHAT and CDR2 as FQNNGV. V shed 1 base, J shed 6 bases, and the junction held 5 bases outside the gene matches. This CDR3 is CASSLALTSGRKTQYF. The CDR3 nucleotides are TGTGCCAGCAGCTTAGCCTTGACTAGCGGGAGGAAGACCCAGTACTTC.

This clonotype was seen many times. V usage is TRBV12-5 and J usage is TRBJ1-1; D might be TRBD1 (6 bases). Germline values: CDR1 LGHNT, CDR2 FRNRAP. The length of the CDR3 is 13 residues. Between the trimmed V and J ends, which lost 6 bases and 4 bases, there was a span of 12 bases. CDR3 in amino acids: CASGLGGSTEAFF. DNA of the CDR3: TGTGCTAGTGGCCTAGGGGGATCCACTGAAGCTTTCTTT.

This clonotype has ten or more counts. The rearrangement joins TRBV20-1 to TRBJ2-7; D call uncertain. The CDR3 contains 13 residues. Trimming removed 2 bases at V and 4 bases at J, with 12 bases between. Germline V gives CDR1 DFQATT, CDR2 SNEGSKA (reference sequence). In DNA, the CDR3 is TGCAGTGCTAGAATTCAAGCCTCATACGAGCAGTACTTC. It yields the protein CSARIQASYEQYF.

In its sample, this clonotype was seen many times. J is TRBJ2-7 and V is TRBV11-2; no firm D call. Germline V CDR1 and CDR2: SGHAT, FQNNGV. The germline V and J ends were trimmed by 0 bases and 0 bases, with 6 bases remaining between them. The CDR3 has 14 amino acids. This CDR3 is CASSLDYSSYEQYF. DNA of the CDR3: TGTGCCAGCAGCTTAGATTACAGCTCCTACGAGCAGTACTTC.